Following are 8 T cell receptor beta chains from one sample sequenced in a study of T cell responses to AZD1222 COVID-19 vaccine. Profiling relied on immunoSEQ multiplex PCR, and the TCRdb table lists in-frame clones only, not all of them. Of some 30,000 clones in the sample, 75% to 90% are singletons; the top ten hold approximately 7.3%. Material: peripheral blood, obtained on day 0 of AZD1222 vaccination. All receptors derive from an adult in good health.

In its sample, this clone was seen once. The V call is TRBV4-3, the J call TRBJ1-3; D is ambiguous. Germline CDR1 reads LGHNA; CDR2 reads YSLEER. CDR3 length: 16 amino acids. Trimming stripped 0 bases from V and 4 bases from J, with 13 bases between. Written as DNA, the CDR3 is TGCGCCAGCAGCCAAGACTTTTCAACGTGGGGAAACACCATATATTTT. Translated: CASSQDFSTWGNTIYF.

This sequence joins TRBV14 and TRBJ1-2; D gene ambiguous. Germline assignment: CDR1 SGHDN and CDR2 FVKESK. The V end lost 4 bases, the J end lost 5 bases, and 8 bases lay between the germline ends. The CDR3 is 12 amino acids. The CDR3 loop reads CASSPGIYGYTF. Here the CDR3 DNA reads TGTGCCAGCAGCCCCGGCATATATGGCTACACCTTC.

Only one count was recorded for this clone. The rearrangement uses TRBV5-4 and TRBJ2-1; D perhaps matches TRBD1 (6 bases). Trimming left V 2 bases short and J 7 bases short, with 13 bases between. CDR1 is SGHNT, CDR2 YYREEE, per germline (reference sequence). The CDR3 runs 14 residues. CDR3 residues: CASSFFTGLNEQFF. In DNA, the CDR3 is TGTGCCAGCAGCTTTTTCACAGGGTTGAATGAGCAGTTCTTC.

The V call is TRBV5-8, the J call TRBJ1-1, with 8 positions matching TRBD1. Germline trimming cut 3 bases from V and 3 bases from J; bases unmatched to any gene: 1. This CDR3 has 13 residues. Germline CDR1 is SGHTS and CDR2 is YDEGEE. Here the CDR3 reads CASSSTGDTEAFF. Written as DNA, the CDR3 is TGTGCCAGCAGCTCGACAGGGGACACTGAAGCTTTCTTT.

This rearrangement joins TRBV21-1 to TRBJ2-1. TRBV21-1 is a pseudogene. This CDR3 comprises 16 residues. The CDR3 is CASSKADSDSDNEQFF. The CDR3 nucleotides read TGTGCCAGCAGCAAAGCGGACTCTGACAGCGACAATGAGCAGTTCTTC.

The CDR3 protein is CASSRETGGGYGYTF. DNA for the CDR3: TGTGCCAGCAGCCGAGAGACAGGGGGTGGATATGGCTACACCTTC. The V gene is TRBV4-2, the J gene TRBJ1-2, with 9 bases aligning to TRBD1. The germline CDR1 and CDR2 sequences are LGHNA and YNFKEQ. V gave up 4 bases and J gave up 5 bases; unmatched junction bases: 8. The CDR3 loop spans 15 amino acids.

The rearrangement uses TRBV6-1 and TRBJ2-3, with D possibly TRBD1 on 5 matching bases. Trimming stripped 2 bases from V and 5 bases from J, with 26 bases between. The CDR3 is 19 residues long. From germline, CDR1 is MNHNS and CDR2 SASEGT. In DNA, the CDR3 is TGTGCCAGCAGTGAATCGATGGTTTTCTACGGGCAGGGCAGAGATACGCAGTATTTT. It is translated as CASSESMVFYGQGRDTQYF.

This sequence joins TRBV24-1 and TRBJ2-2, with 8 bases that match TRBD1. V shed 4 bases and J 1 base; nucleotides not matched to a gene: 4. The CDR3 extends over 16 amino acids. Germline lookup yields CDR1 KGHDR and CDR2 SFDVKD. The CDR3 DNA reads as TGTGCCACCAGTGACCCCGGGACAGGGAACACCGGGGAGCTGTTTTTT. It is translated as CATSDPGTGNTGELFF.